The clone carrying this T cell receptor beta chain showed up just a few times. TCRdb re-derived calls from the reads in MiXCR, one entry per CDR3 protein. The sample carries about 320,000 distinct CDR3 sequences, over 7.5% recorded once. The V end lost 1 base, the J end lost 1 base, and 10 bases lay between the germline ends. The CDR3 consists of 15 residues. From germline, CDR1 is MDHEN and CDR2 SYDVKM. This entry comes from a study of T cell repertoires in cytomegalovirus infection. The sequence came from a human donor in good health (CMV status not recorded). Some clones in this sample may be carry-over from other donors' samples. The material sequenced was PBMCs. The rearrangement joins TRBV28 to TRBJ1-1, with a possible D match to TRBD1 (5 bases). This chain's CDR3 is CASSLSGGRNTEAFF. Written as DNA, the CDR3 is TGTGCCAGCAGTTTATCTGGGGGTCGGAACACTGAAGCTTTCTTT.